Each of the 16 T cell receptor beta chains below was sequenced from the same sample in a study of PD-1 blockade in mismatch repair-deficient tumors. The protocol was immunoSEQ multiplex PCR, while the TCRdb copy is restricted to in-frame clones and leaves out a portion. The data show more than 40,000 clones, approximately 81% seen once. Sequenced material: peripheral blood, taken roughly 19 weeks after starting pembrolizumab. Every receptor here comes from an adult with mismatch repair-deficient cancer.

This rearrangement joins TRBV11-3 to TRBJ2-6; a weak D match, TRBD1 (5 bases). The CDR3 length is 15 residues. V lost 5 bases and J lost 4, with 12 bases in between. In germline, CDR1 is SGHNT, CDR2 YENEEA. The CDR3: CASSRQSWGANVLTF. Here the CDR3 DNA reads TGTGCCAGCAGCCGACAGTCATGGGGGGCCAACGTCCTGACTTTC.

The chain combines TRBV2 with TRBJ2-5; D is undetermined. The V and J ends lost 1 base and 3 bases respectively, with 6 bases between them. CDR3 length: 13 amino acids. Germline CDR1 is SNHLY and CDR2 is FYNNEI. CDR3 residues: CASSEDSEETQYF. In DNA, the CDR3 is TGTGCCAGCAGTGAAGACAGTGAAGAGACCCAGTACTTC.

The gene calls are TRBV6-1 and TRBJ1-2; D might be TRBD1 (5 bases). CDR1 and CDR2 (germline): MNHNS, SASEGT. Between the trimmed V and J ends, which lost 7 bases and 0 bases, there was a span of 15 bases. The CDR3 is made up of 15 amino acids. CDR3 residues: CASIHQGLSNYGYTF. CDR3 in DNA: TGTGCCAGCATACACCAGGGCCTCTCTAACTATGGCTACACCTTC.

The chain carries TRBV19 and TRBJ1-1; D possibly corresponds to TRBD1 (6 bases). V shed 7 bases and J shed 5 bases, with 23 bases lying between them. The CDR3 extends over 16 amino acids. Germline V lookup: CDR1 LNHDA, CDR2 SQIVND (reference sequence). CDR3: CASNHAEGGPRTEAFF. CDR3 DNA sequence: TGTGCCAGTAACCACGCAGAAGGGGGGCCCCGGACTGAAGCTTTCTTT. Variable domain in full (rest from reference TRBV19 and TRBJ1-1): DGGITQSPKYLFRKEGQNVTLSCEQNLNHDAMYWYRQDPGQGLRLIYYSQIVNDFQKGDIAEGYSVSREKKESFPLTVTSAQKNPTAFYLCASNHAEGGPRTEAFFGQGTRLTVV.

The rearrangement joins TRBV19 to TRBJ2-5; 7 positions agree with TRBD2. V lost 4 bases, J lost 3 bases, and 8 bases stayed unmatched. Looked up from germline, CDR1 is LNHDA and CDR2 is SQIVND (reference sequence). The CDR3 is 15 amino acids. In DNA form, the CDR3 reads TGTGCCAGTAGTAAATGGGGGGGTCCTGAAGAGACCCAGTACTTC. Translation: CASSKWGGPEETQYF.

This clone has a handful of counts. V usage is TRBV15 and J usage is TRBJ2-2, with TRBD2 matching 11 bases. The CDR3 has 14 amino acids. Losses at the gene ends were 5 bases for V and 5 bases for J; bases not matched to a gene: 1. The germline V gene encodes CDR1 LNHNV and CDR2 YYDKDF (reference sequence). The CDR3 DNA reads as TGTGCCACCAGCCCTAGCGGGAGGACCGGGGAGCTGTTTTTT. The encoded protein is CATSPSGRTGELFF.

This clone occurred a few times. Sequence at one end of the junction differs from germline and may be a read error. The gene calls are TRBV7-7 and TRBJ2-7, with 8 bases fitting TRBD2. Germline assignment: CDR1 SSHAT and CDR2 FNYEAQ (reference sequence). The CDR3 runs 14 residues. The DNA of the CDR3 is TGTGCTAGCAGCTTATTCGGGAGGGCGGGTGAGCAGTACTTC. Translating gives CASSLFGRAGEQYF.

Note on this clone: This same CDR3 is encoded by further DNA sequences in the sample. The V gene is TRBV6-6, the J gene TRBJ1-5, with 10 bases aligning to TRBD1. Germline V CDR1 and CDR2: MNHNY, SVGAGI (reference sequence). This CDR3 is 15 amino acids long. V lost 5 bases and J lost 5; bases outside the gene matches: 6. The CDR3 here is CASSRDRGIDQPQHF. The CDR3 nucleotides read TGTGCCAGCAGTCGGGACAGGGGTATCGATCAGCCCCAGCATTTT.

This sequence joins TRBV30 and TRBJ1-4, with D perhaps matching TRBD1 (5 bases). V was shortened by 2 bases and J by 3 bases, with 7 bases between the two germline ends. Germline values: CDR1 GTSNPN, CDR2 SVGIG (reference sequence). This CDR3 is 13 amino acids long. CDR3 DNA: TGTGCCTGGAGTACGGGGCCTAATGAAAAACTGTTTTTT. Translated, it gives CAWSTGPNEKLFF. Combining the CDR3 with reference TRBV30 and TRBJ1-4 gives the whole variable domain SQTIHQWPATLVQPVGSPLSLECTVEGTSNPNLYWYRQAAGRGLQLLFYSVGIGQISSEVPQNLSASRPQDRQFILSSKKLLLSDSGFYLCAWSTGPNEKLFFGSGTQLSVL.

CDR3 in DNA: TGTGCCAGCAGCCTTGGGACTACTACCACAGATACGCAGTATTTT. Residues: CASSLGTTTTDTQYF. This chain uses TRBV9 with TRBJ2-3, with 7 bases aligning to TRBD2. Germline CDR1 SGDLS, CDR2 YYNGEE. Trimming removed 4 bases from V and 2 bases from J; junction bases left unmatched: 7. The CDR3 extends over 15 amino acids. Full variable domain (outside the CDR3, taken from reference TRBV9 and TRBJ2-3): DSGVTQTPKHLITATGQRVTLRCSPRSGDLSVYWYQQSLDQGLQFLIQYYNGEERAKGNILERFSAQQFPDLHSELNLSSLELGDSALYFCASSLGTTTTDTQYFGPGTRLTVL.

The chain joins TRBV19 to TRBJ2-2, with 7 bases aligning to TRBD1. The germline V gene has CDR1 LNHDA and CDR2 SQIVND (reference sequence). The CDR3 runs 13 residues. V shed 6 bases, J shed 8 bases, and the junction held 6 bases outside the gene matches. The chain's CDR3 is CASRDRFLGELFF. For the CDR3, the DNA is TGTGCCAGTAGGGACAGGTTCTTAGGGGAGCTGTTTTTT.

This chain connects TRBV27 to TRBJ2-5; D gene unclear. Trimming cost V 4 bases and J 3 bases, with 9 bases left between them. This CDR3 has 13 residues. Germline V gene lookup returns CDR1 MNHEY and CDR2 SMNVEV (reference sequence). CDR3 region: CASSSRVEETQYF. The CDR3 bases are TGTGCCAGCAGTTCACGGGTCGAAGAGACCCAGTACTTC.

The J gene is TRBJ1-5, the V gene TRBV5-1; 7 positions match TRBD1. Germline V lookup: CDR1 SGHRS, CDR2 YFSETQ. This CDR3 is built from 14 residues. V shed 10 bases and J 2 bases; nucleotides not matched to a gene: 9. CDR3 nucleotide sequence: TGCGCCTCAGCAGAAGGGACAGGCAATCAGCCCCAGCATTTT. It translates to CASAEGTGNQPQHF.

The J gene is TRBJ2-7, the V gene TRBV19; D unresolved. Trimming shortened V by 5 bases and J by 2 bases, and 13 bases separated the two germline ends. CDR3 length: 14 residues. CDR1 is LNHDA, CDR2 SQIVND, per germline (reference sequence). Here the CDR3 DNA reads TGTGCCAGTAGTTCCCGGACGGATACCTACGAGCAGTACTTC. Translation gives CASSSRTDTYEQYF.

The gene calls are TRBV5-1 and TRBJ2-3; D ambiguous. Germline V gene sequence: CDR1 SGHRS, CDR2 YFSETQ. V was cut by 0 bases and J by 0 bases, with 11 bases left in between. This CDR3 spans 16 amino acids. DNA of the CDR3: TGCGCCAGCAGCTTGGAGGCGCGAGACAGCACAGATACGCAGTATTTT. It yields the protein CASSLEARDSTDTQYF.

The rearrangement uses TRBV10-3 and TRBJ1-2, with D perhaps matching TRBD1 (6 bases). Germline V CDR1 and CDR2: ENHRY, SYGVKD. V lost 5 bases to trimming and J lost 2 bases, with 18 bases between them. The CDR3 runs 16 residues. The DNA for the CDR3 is TGTGCCATCAGTTTGGATCGACAGGATATCAACTATGGCTACACCTTC. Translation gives CAISLDRQDINYGYTF.